This T cell receptor (beta chain) was found in a study of precursors of human CD4 cytotoxic T cells (dated by TCRdb to the late 2010s). Regarding the complete study: In total, about 15 donors contributed CD4+ memory subsets to the bulk TCR-seq analysis. TCR-seq analysis of some 15 donors yielded TCRalpha and TCRbeta chain sequences (table S7). General findings and caveats noted by the study authors: A larger fraction of IL-7Rhigh TEMRA clonotypes than of TEM or TCM clonotypes was made up of expanded effector clonotypes. Compared with the TCM and TEM subsets, the IL-7Rhigh and IL-7R- TEMRA subsets had more restricted TCR repertoires, marked by lower diversity and more expanded clonotypes. Some bulk TCR-seq comparisons included only about 95% of the 14 donors, suggesting not every subset was available for every donor. According to the authors, an observational design in humans cannot definitively determine the direction of differentiation between precursor and effector cells.

Sequencing used an Illumina MiSeq. On the authors' methods: To quantify repertoire diversity, the Shannon-Wiener index was calculated using VDJtools. Expanded TCRbeta clonotypes were defined as those with a clonotype frequency of at least 3. The public reads were reprocessed in TCRdb via fastp at Q25 and MiXCR, keeping in-frame beta chains. A single entry per CDR3 protein holds the most common genes and DNA from its merged rows. In this record, the V and J calls reflect TCRdb's handling and not the investigators' own analysis. This sample comprises 500 to 700 distinct CDR3 sequences, roughly 17% of them detected only once. The ten most abundant clones make up 8.8% of the sample. Bulk UMI-based TCR sequencing was performed on four sorted CD4+ memory subsets (TCM, TEM, IL-7Rhigh TEMRA, IL-7R- TEMRA) to test a precursor-effector relationship among CD4 cytotoxic T cells. The cells came from peripheral blood mononuclear cells that had been isolated from human blood.

Comments on this clonotype: Its specific antigen is unknown. Base qualities were left out, and no much larger clone turns up one base away.

From cysteine to phenylalanine, the CDR3 is 16 amino acids long. CDR3 DNA is the only sequence kept; it has 48 bases, read in frame from the first base. V loses 0 bases, J loses 3 bases, and the germline ends lie 15 bases apart. From a lookup of the germline V gene, CDR1 and CDR2 are SGHRS and YFSETQ. The V gene is TRBV5-1 and the J gene is TRBJ1-2; the D gene is possibly TRBD1, with 5 bases matching. The clonotype was recovered from a human donor in good health. Sequencing was done on a sample of memory CD4+ T cells from blood (PBMCs). The DNA reads as follows: TGCGCCAGCAGCTTGGACCAAACGGGACGGGACTATGGCTACACCTTC. The translation is CASSLDQTGRDYGYTF.